One sample yielded the 12 T cell receptor delta chains listed below, sequenced in a study of gamma-delta chains in newborns, infants, children. TCRdb re-called the reads using CATT. Among several thousand delta-chain clones listed, more than 3% were seen once. The sample consisted of blood. The receptors were gathered from a child who was a newborn, infant or young child, either healthy, febrile or measles-vaccinated (not recorded which).

This clone showed up many times. CDR3 region: CACDTGWGDFSWDTRQMFF. CDR3 sequence (DNA): TGTGCCTGTGACACCGGCTGGGGAGATTTCTCCTGGGACACCCGACAGATGTTTTTC. The gene calls are TRDV2 and TRDJ3, with D possibly TRDD3 on 6 matching bases. Germline lookup yields CDR1 GEAIGNYY and CDR2 EKD. V dropped 0 bases and J dropped 0 bases, with 14 bases sitting between them. This CDR3 contains 19 residues.

A remark on this clone: This may come from a read error, since a much larger clone is one base off. The same CDR3 also results from other DNA sequences found in this sample. The chain combines TRDV2 with TRDJ3; 8 bases match TRDD3. This CDR3 is built from 19 residues. Germline V lookup: CDR1 GEAIGNYY, CDR2 EKD. Losses at the gene ends were 4 bases for V and 0 bases for J; bases not matched to a gene: 10. DNA for the CDR3: TGTGCCTGTGATCCTACTGGGGGGCCAAGCTCCTGGGACACCCGACAGATGTTTTTC. Translation: CACDPTGGPSSWDTRQMFF.

This clone has a handful of counts. DNA and listed protein disagree at residue 7, so the protein shown here was translated from the DNA. The chain couples TRDV2 to TRDJ2, with TRDD3 matching over 7 bases. Per the germline V gene, CDR1 is GEAIGNYY and CDR2 is EKD. The CDR3 runs to 17 residues. The J segment lost 0 bases and the V segment lost 2 bases, leaving 8 bases of the junction unmatched. This chain's CDR3 is CACDILEDTSLTAQLFF. For the CDR3, the DNA is TGTGCCTGTGACATACTGGAGGATACGTCTTTGACAGCACAACTCTTCTTT.

A word on this clone: A read error is possible here, since a much larger clone lies one base away. Other DNA sequences in this specimen translate into the identical CDR3. This chain links TRDV2 with TRDJ2; 10 bases fit TRDD3. This CDR3 contains 16 residues. Germline lookup yields CDR1 GEAIGNYY and CDR2 EKD. CDR3 coding DNA: TGTGCCTGTGACACCTTGGGGGATACTTTGACAGCGCAACTCTTCTTT. Its translation is CACDTLGDTLTAQLFF.

This clone was recorded a few times. Translating this DNA gives a protein that differs at residue 4 from the TCRdb one, which belongs to a much larger clone; a read error is likely, and the protein shown is this translation. The chain links TRDV2 to TRDJ1; 7 nucleotides match TRDD3. Trimming removed 5 bases from V and 1 base from J; junction bases left unmatched: 15. Looked up from germline, CDR1 is GEAIGNYY and CDR2 is EKD. This CDR3 is built from 17 residues. The CDR3 DNA reads as TGTGCCTGTGGCCTACTGGGGACTCGAGGTGGCACCGATAAACTCATCTTT. Translating gives CACGLLGTRGGTDKLIF.

In this sample, this clone is medium-sized. The CDR3 sequence is CALGEGDWGIPYTDKLIF. DNA of the CDR3: TGTGCTCTTGGGGAAGGCGACTGGGGGATCCCGTACACCGATAAACTCATCTTT. This rearrangement joins TRDV1 to TRDJ1; 10 positions match TRDD3. With 2 bases clipped from V and 0 bases from J, the junction kept 9 bases outside the gene matches. This CDR3 has 18 amino acids. Germline-derived CDR1 and CDR2 are TSWWSYY and QGS.

This clone has more than one count but fewer than ten. The database protein in TCRdb disagrees with the DNA translation at residue 11; the sequence shown here was translated from the DNA. This sequence joins TRDV2 and TRDJ3; 11 bases align to TRDD3. Germline CDR1 is GEAIGNYY and CDR2 is EKD. The CDR3 has 18 residues. CDR3 sequence reads: CACDTGGYVSRDTRQMFF. CDR3 DNA: TGTGCCTGTGACACTGGGGGATACGTCTCCCGGGACACCCGACAGATGTTTTTC.

Of note for this clone: It differs at one base from a far larger clone, so likely a read error. The chain is built from TRDV2 and TRDJ3; D is ambiguous. Trimming stripped 0 bases from V and 0 bases from J, with 8 bases between. The CDR3 is 17 amino acids. The germline V gene encodes CDR1 GEAIGNYY and CDR2 EKD. The CDR3 sequence: CACDTVMGSWDTRQMFF. CDR3 DNA sequence: TGTGCCTGTGACACCGTAATGGGCTCCTGGGACACCCGACAGATGTTTTTC.

J is TRDJ2 and V is TRDV1; TRDD3 might be the D (6 bases). Germline V gene data show CDR1 as TSWWSYY and CDR2 as QGS. CDR3 length: 19 amino acids. V was cut by 3 bases and J by 1 base, with 21 bases left in between. The CDR3 sequence: CALGDCHVLGVFLTAQLFF. The CDR3 DNA reads TGTGCTCTTGGGGACTGCCACGTCTTGGGGGTCTTTTTGACAGCACAACTCTTCTTT.

This chain joins TRDV2 and TRDJ1; TRDD3 agrees at 10 bases. CDR3 length: 15 residues. V lost 9 bases, J lost 1 base, and 10 bases stayed unmatched. The germline CDR1 and CDR2 sequences are GEAIGNYY and EKD. CDR3 in amino acids: CARGTGGIRTDKLIF. The CDR3 DNA reads TGTGCCCGTGGCACTGGGGGGATACGCACCGATAAACTCATCTTT.

This clone was detected a few times. TCRdb pairs this DNA with a much larger clone's protein that differs at residue 11, likely a read error; the protein shown was translated from the DNA. V usage is TRDV2 and J usage is TRDJ3, with TRDD3 matching 7 bases. The CDR3 has 18 residues. Germline V lookup: CDR1 GEAIGNYY, CDR2 EKD. CDR3 sequence: CACDSTGASSRDTRQMFF. CDR3 nucleotide sequence: TGTGCCTGTGACAGTACTGGGGCCAGCTCCCGGGACACCCGACAGATGTTTTTC.

This clone was counted between two and nine times. A read error is possible here, since a much larger clone lies one base away. Distinct nucleotide sequences in the sample also encode this CDR3. The rearrangement links TRDV2 to TRDJ3; 10 positions match TRDD3. V shed 1 base, J shed 0 bases, and the junction held 11 bases outside the gene matches. The length of the CDR3 is 21 residues. The germline V gene encodes CDR1 GEAIGNYY and CDR2 EKD. As DNA, the CDR3 is TGTGCCTGTGACACTGTTCCTACTCTGGGGGATAGCTCCTGGGACACCCGACAGATGTTTTTC. Protein: CACDTVPTLGDSSWDTRQMFF.